Listed below are T cell receptor beta chains from one sample, sequenced in a study of blood T cell repertoires in COVID-19. Produced via immunoSEQ multiplex PCR; TCRdb's table is partial and in-frame only. The sample includes under 250,000 clones, more than 70% seen only once; the top ten take over 10%. Material for sequencing was peripheral blood. The receptors here all came from a human donor in a cohort sampled during active COVID-19. CDR3s include the opening cysteine and the closing phenylalanine or tryptophan. D genes are given only for firm matches. Rows give clone size only sometimes, using once, few, many, or a class for an expanded clone.

v_gene	d_gene	abundance	j_gene	CDR3aa	CDR3nt
TRBV5-4	NA	NA	TRBJ2-7	CASSLGSAYEQYF	TGTGCCAGCAGCTTGGGTAGCGCCTACGAGCAGTACTTC
TRBV19	NA	NA	TRBJ2-1	CASSIAWGAYNEQFF	TGTGCCAGTAGTATAGCATGGGGGGCCTACAATGAGCAGTTCTTC
TRBV12-3/TRBV12-4	NA	NA	TRBJ2-1	CASSLPPENEQFF	TGTGCCAGCAGTTTGCCTCCCGAGAATGAGCAGTTCTTC
TRBV28	TRBD1	NA	TRBJ2-5	CASSFYPRTGGRETQYF	TGTGCCAGCAGTTTCTACCCTAGGACAGGGGGCAGGGAGACCCAGTACTTC
TRBV6-1	NA	NA	TRBJ2-4	CASSDELAKNIQYF	TGTGCCAGCAGTGACGAACTAGCCAAAAACATTCAGTACTTC
TRBV5-6	TRBD2	few	TRBJ2-7	CASSPTGTSSREQYF	TGTGCCAGCAGCCCGACCGGGACTAGCAGCCGCGAGCAGTACTTC
TRBV18	NA	NA	TRBJ1-4	CASSPPPPGVPNEKLFF	TGTGCCAGCTCACCACCGCCCCCGGGAGTCCCGAATGAAAAACTGTTTTTT
TRBV5-4	NA	NA	TRBJ2-5	CASSLESSVSQETQYF	TGTGCCAGCAGCTTGGAAAGTTCAGTCAGCCAAGAGACCCAGTACTTC
TRBV11-2	NA	NA	TRBJ2-3	CASSPSGGGPDTQYF	TGTGCCAGCAGCCCCTCGGGGGGCGGCCCAGATACGCAGTATTTT
TRBV6-5	NA	once	TRBJ1-6	CASRRGWNSPLHF	TGTGCCAGCCGGCGGGGGTGGAATTCACCCCTCCACTTT